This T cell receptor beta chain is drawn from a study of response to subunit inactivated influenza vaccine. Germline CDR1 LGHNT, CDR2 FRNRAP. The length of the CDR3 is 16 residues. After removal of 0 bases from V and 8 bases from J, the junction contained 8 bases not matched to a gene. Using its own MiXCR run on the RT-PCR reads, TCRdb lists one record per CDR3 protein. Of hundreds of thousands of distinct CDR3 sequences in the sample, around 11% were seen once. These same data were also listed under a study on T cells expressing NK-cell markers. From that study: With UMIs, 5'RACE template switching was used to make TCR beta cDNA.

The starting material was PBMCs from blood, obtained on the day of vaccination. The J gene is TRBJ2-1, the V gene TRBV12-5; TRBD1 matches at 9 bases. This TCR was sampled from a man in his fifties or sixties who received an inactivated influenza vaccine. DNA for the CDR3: TGTGCTAGTGGTTTGGTATTGGGACAGGGTATTGATGAGCAGTTCTTC. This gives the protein CASGLVLGQGIDEQFF.